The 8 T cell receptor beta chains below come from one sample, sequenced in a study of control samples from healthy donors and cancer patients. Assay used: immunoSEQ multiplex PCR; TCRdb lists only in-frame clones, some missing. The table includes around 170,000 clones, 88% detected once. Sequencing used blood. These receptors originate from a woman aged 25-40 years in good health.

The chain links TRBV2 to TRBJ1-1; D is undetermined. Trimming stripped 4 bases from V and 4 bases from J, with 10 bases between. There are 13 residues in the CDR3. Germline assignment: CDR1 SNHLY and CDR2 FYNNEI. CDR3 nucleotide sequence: TGTGCCAGCAGTGGGGAGCCGGGCACTGAAGCTTTCTTT. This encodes CASSGEPGTEAFF.

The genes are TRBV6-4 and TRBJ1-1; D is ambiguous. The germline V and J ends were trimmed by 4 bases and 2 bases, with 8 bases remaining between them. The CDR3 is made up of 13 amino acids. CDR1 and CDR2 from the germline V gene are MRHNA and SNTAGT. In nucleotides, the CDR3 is TGTGCCAGCAGTGTGAGGAGTAACACTGAAGCTTTCTTT. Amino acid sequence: CASSVRSNTEAFF.

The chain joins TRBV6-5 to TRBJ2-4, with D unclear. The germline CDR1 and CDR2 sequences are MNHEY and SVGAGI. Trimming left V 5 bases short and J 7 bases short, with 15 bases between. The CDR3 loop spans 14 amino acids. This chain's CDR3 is CASSTSLVGNIQYF. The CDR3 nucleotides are TGTGCCAGCAGTACCTCCTTGGTTGGGAACATTCAGTACTTC.

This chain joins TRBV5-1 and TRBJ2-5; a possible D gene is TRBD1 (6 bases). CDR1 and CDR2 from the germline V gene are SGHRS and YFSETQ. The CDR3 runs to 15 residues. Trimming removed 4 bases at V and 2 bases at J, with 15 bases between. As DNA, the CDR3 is TGCGCCAGCAGCCCATTACCCGGGACACAAGAGACCCAGTACTTC. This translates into CASSPLPGTQETQYF.

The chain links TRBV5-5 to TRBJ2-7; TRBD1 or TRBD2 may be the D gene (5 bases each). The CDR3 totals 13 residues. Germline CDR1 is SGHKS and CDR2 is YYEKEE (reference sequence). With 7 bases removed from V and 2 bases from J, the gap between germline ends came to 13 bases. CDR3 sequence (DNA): TGTGCCAGCGGACCGAGAGGGGCCTACGAGCAGTACGTC. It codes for CASGPRGAYEQYV.

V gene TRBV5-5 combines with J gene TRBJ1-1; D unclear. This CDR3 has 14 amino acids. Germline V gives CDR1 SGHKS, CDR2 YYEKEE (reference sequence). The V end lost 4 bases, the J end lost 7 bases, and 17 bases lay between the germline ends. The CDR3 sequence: CASSPLGGRDEAFF. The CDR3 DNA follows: TGTGCCAGCAGCCCCCTCGGAGGAAGAGATGAAGCTTTCTTT. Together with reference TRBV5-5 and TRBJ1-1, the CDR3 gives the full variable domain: DAGVTQSPTHLIKTRGQQVTLRCSPISGHKSVSWYQQVLGQGPQFIFQYYEKEERGRGNFPDRFSARQFPNYSSELNVNALLLGDSALYLCASSPLGGRDEAFFGQGTRLTVV.

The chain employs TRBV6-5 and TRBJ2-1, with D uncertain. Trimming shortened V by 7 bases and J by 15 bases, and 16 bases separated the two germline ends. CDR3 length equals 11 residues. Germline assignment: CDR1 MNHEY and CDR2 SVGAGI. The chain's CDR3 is CASMEPGNGFF. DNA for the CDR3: TGTGCCAGCATGGAACCGGGCAACGGGTTCTTC.

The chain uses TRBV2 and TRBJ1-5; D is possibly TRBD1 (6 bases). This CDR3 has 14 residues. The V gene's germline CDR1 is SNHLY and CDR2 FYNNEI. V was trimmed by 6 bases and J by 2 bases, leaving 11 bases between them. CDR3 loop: CASSGTWGNQPQHF. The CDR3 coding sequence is TGTGCCAGCAGCGGGACATGGGGCAATCAGCCCCAGCATTTT.